This T cell receptor beta chain was recorded in a study of blood T cell repertoires in COVID-19. TCRdb's copy holds only in-frame clones and misses some; the assay was immunoSEQ multiplex PCR. This table holds about 380,000 clones, roughly 87% found once. Before being deemed recovered, Cohort 3 donors had two negative PCRs, clearance, or symptom resolution. The length of the CDR3 is 13 residues. V was clipped by 2 bases and J by 7 bases, with 10 bases between them. Germline CDR1 is SGHTS and CDR2 is YDEGEE. The sample consisted of PBMCs or T cells enriched from blood (not recorded which). The TCR originated in a woman aged 25 to 39 who had recovered from COVID-19. V is TRBV5-8 and J is TRBJ2-1; D gene ambiguous. In DNA, the CDR3 is TGTGCCAGCAGCTTATCACCCCTAAATGAGCAGTTCTTC. Protein product: CASSLSPLNEQFF. Variable domain in full (rest from reference TRBV5-8 and TRBJ2-1): EAGVTQSPTHLIKTRGQQATLRCSPISGHTSVYWYQQALGLGLQFLLWYDEGEERNRGNFPPRFSGRQFPNYSSELNVNALELEDSALYLCASSLSPLNEQFFGPGTRLTVL.